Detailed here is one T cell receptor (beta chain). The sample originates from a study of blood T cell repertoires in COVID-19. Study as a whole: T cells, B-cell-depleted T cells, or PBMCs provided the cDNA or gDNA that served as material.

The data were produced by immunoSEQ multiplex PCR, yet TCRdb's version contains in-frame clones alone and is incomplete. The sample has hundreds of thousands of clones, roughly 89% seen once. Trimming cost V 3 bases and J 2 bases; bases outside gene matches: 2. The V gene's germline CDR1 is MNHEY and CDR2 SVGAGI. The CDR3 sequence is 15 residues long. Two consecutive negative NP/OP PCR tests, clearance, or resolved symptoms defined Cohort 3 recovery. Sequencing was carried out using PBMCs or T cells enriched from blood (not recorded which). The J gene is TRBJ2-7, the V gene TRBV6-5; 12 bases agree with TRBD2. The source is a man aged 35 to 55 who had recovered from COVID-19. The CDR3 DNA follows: TGTGCCAGCAGTTATGGACTAGCGGGGACCTACGAGCAGTACTTC. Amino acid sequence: CASSYGLAGTYEQYF.